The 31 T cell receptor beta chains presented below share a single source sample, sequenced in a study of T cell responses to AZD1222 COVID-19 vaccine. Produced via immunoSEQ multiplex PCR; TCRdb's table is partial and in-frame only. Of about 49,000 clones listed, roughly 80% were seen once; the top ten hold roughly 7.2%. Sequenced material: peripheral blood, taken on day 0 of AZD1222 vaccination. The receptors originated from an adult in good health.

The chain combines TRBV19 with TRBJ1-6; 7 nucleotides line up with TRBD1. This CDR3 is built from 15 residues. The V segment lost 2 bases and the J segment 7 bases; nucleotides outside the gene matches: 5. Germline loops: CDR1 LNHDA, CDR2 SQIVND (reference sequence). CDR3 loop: CASSIRGTENSPLHF. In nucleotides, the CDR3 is TGTGCCAGTAGTATACGGGGGACAGAAAATTCACCCCTCCACTTT.

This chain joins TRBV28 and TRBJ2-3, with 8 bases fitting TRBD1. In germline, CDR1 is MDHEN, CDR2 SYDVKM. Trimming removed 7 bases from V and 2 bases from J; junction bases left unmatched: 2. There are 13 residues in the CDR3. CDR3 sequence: CASTTGVTDTQYF. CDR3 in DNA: TGTGCCAGCACGACAGGGGTCACAGATACGCAGTATTTT.

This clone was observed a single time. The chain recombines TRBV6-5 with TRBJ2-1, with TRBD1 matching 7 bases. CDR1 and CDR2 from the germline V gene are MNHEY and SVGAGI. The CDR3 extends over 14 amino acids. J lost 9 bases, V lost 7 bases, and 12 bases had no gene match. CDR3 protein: CASTKQGPRAEQFF. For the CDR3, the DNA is TGTGCCAGCACCAAACAGGGGCCCCGGGCTGAGCAGTTCTTC.

As DNA, the CDR3 is TGTGCCAGCAGTTTTACAGGGGAGACCCAGTACTTC. It encodes CASSFTGETQYF. V gene TRBV2 combines with J gene TRBJ2-5, with a possible D match to TRBD1 (6 bases). The CDR3 has 12 amino acids. Germline V gene sequence: CDR1 SNHLY, CDR2 FYNNEI. Trimming removed 5 bases from V and 5 bases from J, with 9 bases in between.

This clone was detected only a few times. CDR3 region: CASSPTSGTEAFF. The CDR3, as DNA: TGTGCCAGCAGCCCCACAAGTGGGACTGAAGCTTTCTTT. The chain uses TRBV7-6 and TRBJ1-1; D not resolved. V lost 5 bases, J lost 5 bases, and 12 bases lay in between. The CDR3 covers 13 residues. Germline V CDR1 and CDR2: SGHVS, FNYEAQ.

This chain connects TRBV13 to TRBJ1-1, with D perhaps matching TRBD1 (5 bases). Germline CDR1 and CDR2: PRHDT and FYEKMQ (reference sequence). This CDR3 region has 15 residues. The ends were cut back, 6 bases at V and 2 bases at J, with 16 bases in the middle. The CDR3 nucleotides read TGTGCCAGCAGGTCCCCGGGACGGTCAAACACTGAAGCTTTCTTT. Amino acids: CASRSPGRSNTEAFF.

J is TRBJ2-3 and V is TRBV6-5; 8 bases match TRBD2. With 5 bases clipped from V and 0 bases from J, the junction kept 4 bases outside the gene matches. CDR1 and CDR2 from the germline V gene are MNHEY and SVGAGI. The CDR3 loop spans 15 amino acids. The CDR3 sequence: CASSPGGPSTDTQYF. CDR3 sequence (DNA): TGTGCCAGCAGTCCGGGGGGGCCTAGCACAGATACGCAGTATTTT.

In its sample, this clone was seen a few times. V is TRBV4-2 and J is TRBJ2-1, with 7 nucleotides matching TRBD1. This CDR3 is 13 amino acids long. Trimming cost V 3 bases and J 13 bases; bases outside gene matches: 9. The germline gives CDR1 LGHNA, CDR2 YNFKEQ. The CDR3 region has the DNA TGTGCCAGCAGCCAGTCCCAGGGGGTAAACCAGTTCTTC. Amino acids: CASSQSQGVNQFF.

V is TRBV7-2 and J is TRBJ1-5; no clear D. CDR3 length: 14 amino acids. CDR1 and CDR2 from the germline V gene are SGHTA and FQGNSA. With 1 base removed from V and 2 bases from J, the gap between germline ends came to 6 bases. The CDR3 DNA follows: TGTGCCAGCAGCTTAGTCCGGGGCAATCAGCCCCAGCATTTT. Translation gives CASSLVRGNQPQHF. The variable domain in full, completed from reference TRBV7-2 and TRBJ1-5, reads GAGVSQSPSNKVTEKGKDVELRCDPISGHTALYWYRQSLGQGLEFLIYFQGNSAPDKSGLPSDRFSAERTGGSVSTLTIQRTQQEDSAVYLCASSLVRGNQPQHFGDGTRLSIL.

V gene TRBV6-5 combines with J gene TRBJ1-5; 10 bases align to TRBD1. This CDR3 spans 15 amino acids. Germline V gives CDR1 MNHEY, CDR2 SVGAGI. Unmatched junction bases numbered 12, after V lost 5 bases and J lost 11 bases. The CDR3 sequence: CASSPTGTGDWTQHF. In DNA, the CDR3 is TGTGCCAGCAGTCCCACCGGGACAGGGGATTGGACCCAGCATTTT.

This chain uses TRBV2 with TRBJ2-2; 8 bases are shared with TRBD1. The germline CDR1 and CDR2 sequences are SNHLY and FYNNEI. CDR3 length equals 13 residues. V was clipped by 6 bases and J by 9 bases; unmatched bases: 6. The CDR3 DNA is TGTGCCAGCAGGGGGGACAGGTCCCGGGAGCTGTTTTTT. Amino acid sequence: CASRGDRSRELFF.

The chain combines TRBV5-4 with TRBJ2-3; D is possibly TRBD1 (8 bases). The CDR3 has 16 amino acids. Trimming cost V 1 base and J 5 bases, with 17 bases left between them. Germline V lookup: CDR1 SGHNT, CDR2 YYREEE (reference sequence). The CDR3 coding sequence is TGTGCCAGCAGCTTGTACAGGGGGGGCCTGGGAGATACGCAGTATTTT. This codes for CASSLYRGGLGDTQYF. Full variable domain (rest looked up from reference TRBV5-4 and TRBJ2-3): ETGVTQSPTHLIKTRGQQVTLRCSSQSGHNTVSWYQQALGQGPQFIFQYYREEENGRGNFPPRFSGLQFPNYSSELNVNALELDDSALYLCASSLYRGGLGDTQYFGPGTRLTVL.

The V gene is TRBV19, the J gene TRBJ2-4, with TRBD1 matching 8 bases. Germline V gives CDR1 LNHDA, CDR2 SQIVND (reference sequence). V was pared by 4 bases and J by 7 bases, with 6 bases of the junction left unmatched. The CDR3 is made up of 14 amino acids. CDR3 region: CASSTGQGTNIQYF. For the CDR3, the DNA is TGTGCCAGTAGTACCGGACAGGGTACGAACATTCAGTACTTC.

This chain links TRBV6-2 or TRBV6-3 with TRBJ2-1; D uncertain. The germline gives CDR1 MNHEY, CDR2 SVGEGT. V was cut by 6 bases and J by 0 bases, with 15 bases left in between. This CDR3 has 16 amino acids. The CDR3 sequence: CASSLRGLFSYNEQFF. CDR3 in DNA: TGTGCCAGCAGCCTGCGAGGTCTTTTCTCCTACAATGAGCAGTTCTTC.

CDR3 DNA: TGCGCCAGCAGTCCGGGATTCGAGGGGACTGAAGCTTTCTTT. This sequence encodes CASSPGFEGTEAFF. This sequence joins TRBV4-1 and TRBJ1-1; D is possibly TRBD1 (5 bases). Germline assignment: CDR1 MGHRA and CDR2 YSYEKL. Trimming shortened V by 6 bases and J by 5 bases, and 16 bases separated the two germline ends. This CDR3 comprises 14 residues.

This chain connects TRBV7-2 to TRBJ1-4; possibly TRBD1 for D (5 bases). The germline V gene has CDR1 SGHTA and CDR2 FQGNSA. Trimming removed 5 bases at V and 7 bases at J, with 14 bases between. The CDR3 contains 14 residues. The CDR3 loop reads CASSPEGPGEKLFF. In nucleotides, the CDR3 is TGTGCCAGCAGCCCCGAGGGGCCTGGTGAAAAACTGTTTTTT.

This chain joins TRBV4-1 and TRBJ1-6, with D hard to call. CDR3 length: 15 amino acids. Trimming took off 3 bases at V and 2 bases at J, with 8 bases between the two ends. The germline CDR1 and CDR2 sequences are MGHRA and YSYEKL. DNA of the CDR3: TGCGCCAGCAGCCAGATGAGCACCTATAATTCACCCCTCCACTTT. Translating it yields CASSQMSTYNSPLHF.

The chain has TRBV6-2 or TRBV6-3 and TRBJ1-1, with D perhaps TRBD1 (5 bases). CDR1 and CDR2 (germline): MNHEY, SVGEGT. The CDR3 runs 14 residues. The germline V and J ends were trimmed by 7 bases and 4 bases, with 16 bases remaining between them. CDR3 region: CASTYSGGGTEAFF. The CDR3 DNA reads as TGTGCCAGCACCTACTCTGGGGGGGGCACTGAAGCTTTCTTT.

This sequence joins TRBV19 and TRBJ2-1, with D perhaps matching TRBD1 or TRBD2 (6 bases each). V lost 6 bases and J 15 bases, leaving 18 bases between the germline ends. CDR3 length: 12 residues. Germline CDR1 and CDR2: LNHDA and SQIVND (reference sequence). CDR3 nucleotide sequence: TGTGCCAGTAGCCCGAGGGGGGTTTTGCGGTTCTTC. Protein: CASSPRGVLRFF.

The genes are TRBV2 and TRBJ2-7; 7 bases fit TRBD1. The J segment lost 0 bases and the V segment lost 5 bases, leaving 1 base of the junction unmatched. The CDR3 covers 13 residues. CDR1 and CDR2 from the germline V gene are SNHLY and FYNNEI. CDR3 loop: CASSRQGSYEQYV. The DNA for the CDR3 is TGTGCCAGCAGTCGACAGGGCTCCTACGAGCAGTACGTC.

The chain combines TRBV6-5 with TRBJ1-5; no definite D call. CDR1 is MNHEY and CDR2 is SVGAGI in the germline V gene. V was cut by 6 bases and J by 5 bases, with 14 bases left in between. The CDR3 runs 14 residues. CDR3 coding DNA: TGTGCCAGCAGGCCCGGGGAGGGTTATCAGCCCCAGCATTTT. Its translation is CASRPGEGYQPQHF.

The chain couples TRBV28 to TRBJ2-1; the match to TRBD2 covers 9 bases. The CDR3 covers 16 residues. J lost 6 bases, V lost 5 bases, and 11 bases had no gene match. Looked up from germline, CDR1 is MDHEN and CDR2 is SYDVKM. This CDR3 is CASSHLRRGGGNEQFF. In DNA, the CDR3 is TGTGCCAGCAGTCATCTCCGGCGGGGGGGCGGCAATGAGCAGTTCTTC.

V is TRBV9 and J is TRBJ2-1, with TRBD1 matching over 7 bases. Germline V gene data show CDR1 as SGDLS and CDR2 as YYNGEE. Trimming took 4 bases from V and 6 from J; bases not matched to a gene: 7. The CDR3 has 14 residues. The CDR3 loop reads CASSSQAGGNEQFF. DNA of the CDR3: TGTGCCAGCAGCTCACAGGCAGGGGGCAATGAGCAGTTCTTC.

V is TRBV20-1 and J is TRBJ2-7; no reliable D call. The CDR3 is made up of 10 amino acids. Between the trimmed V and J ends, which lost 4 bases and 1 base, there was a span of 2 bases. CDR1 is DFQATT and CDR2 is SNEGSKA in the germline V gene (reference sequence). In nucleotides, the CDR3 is TGCAGTGCTATTTCCTACGAGCAGTACTTC. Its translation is CSAISYEQYF.

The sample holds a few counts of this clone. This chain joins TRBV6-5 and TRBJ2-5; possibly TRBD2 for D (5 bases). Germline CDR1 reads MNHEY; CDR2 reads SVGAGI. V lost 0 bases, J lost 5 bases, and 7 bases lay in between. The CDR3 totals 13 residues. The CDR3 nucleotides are TGTGCCAGCAGTTACTCGCCGGGGGAGACCCAGTACTTC. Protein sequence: CASSYSPGETQYF.

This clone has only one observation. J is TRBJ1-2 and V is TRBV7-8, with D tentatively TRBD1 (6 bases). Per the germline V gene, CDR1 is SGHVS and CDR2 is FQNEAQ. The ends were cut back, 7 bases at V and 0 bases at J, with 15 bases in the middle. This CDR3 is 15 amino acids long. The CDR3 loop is CASTGGRSSNYGYTF. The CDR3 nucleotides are TGTGCCAGCACGGGGGGCAGGAGCTCTAACTATGGCTACACCTTC.

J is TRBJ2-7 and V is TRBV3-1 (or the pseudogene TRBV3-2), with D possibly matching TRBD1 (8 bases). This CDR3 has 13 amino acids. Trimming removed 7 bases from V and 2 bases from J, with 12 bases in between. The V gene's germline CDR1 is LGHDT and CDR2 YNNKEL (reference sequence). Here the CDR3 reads CASTTGGAYEQYF. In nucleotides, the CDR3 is TGTGCCAGCACAACAGGGGGGGCCTACGAGCAGTACTTC.

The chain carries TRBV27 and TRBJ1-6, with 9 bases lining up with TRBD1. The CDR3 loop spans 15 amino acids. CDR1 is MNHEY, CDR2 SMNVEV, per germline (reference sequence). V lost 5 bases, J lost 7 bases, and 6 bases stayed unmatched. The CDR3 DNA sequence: TGTGCCAGCAGTCCCTGGGACAGGGAGAATTCACCCCTCCACTTT. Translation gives CASSPWDRENSPLHF.

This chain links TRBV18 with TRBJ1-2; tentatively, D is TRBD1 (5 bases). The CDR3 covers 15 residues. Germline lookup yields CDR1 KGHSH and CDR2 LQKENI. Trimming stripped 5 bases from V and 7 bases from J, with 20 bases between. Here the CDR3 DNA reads TGTGCCAGCTCAGAAGACTCGACGGGGGACGCTGGCTACACCTTC. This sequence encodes CASSEDSTGDAGYTF.

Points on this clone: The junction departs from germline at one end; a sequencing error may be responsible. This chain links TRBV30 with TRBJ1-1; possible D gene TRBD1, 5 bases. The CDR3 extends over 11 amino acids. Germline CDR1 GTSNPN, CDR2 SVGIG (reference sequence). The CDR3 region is CAWSYGTGAFF. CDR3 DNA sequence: TGTGCCTGGAGTTATGGGACTGGAGCTTTCTTT. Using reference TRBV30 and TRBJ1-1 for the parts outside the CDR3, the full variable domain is SQTIHQWPATLVQPVGSPLSLECTVEGTSNPNLYWYRQAAGRGLQLLFYSVGIGQISSEVPQNLSASRPQDRQFILSSKKLLLSDSGFYLCAWSYGTGAFFGQGTRLTVV.

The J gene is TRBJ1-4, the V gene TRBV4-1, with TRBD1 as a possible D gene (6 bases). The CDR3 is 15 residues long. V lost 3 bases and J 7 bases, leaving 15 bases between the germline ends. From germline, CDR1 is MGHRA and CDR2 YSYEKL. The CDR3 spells CASSQYRDRPEKLFF. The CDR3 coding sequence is TGCGCCAGCAGCCAGTACAGGGATCGCCCTGAAAAACTGTTTTTT.